Listed below are T cell receptor beta chains from one sample, sequenced in a study of cytomegalovirus exposure and HLA in healthy donors. Measured with immunoSEQ multiplex PCR; TCRdb has only the in-frame clones, and not every one. The sample shows fewer than 55,000 clones, less than 75% of them seen only once. Material: PBMCs. Receptors originate from a woman aged 45-65 years in good health and CMV-seropositive. The CDR3 runs from the conserved cysteine through the conserved F or W. D genes are given only for firm matches. Expanded clones get a size class; other rows say once, few or many, or leave the size out.

TRBJ1-2,TRBV5-6,once,14,-,CASSLQGFNYGYTF,TGTGCCAGCAGCTTGCAGGGATTTAACTATGGCTACACCTTC
TRBJ2-7,TRBV29-1,few,13,-,CSVHPLASYEQYF,TGCAGCGTTCACCCTCTCGCGTCCTACGAGCAGTACTTC
TRBJ2-7,TRBV6-1,few,14,TRBD2,CASIWTRSFHEQYF,TGTGCCAGCATTTGGACTAGAAGTTTCCACGAGCAGTACTTC
TRBJ1-2,TRBV5-1,-,15,-,CASSLDRGQQDGYTF,TGCGCCAGCAGCTTGGACCGCGGACAACAAGACGGCTACACCTTC
TRBJ2-2,TRBV5-1,-,14,-,CASSSYRDAGELFF,TGCGCCAGCAGCTCCTACAGGGATGCCGGGGAGCTGTTTTTT
TRBJ1-4,TRBV7-8,once,16,-,CASSLLPAGTNEKLFF,TGTGCCAGCAGCTTACTCCCTGCCGGGACTAATGAAAAACTGTTTTTT
TRBJ2-3,TRBV4-3,-,13,-,CASSQAGEDTQYF,TGCGCCAGCAGCCAAGCCGGGGAAGATACGCAGTATTTT
TRBJ1-1,TRBV6-5,few,15,TRBD1,CASSYGDRVITEAFF,TGTGCCAGCAGTTACGGTGACAGGGTGATAACTGAAGCTTTCTTT
TRBJ1-3,TRBV20-1,-,11,-,CSAGQRNTIYF,TGCAGTGCCGGACAGAGAAACACCATATATTTT
TRBJ2-7,TRBV9,-,15,TRBD2,CASSGGTSSSYEQYF,TGTGCCAGCAGCGGGGGGACTAGCAGTTCCTACGAGCAGTACTTC
TRBJ2-5,TRBV2,-,13,-,CASSRGYQETQYF,TGTGCCAGCAGTCGGGGGTACCAAGAGACCCAGTACTTC
TRBJ2-7,TRBV19,few,14,-,CASSNPRVSYEQYF,TGTGCCAGTAGTAATCCCCGCGTCTCGTACGAGCAGTACTTC
TRBJ1-6,TRBV5-6,-,13,-,CASSLRYNSPLHF,TGTGCCAGCAGCTTGCGCTATAATTCACCCCTCCACTTT
TRBJ2-7,TRBV13,once,17,TRBD2,CASSLYPLTSGPYEQYF,TGTGCCAGCAGCTTATATCCCCTTACTAGCGGTCCCTACGAGCAGTACTTC
TRBJ2-7,TRBV18,-,14,TRBD1,CASSPQTGRGEQYF,TGTGCCAGCTCACCTCAGACAGGGCGAGGCGAGCAGTACTTC
TRBJ2-3,TRBV2,-,15,-,CASSATGIGPDTQYF,TGTGCCAGCAGTGCTACAGGGATCGGGCCAGATACGCAGTATTTT
TRBJ1-4,TRBV19,few,14,-,CASLGGELNEKLFF,TGTGCCAGCCTCGGAGGAGAACTTAATGAAAAACTGTTTTTT
TRBJ1-5,TRBV5-8,-,16,-,CASSVGNRQRSQPQHF,TGTGCCAGCAGCGTTGGGAACCGACAGAGGAGTCAGCCCCAGCATTTT
TRBJ1-1,TRBV19,-,17,-,CASSIASLTALNTEAFF,TGTGCCAGTAGTATAGCTTCCCTTACAGCTTTGAACACTGAAGCTTTCTTT
TRBJ2-5,TRBV28,-,14,-,CASSVAPGEETQYF,TGTGCCAGCAGTGTAGCACCAGGGGAGGAGACCCAGTACTTC
TRBJ2-2,TRBV7-8,-,15,-,CASSFRHSNTGELFF,TGTGCCAGCAGCTTTCGGCACAGCAACACCGGGGAGCTGTTTTTT
TRBJ1-5,TRBV4-2,-,17,TRBD1,CASSQVGQGYSDQPQHF,TGTGCCAGCAGCCAAGTCGGACAGGGGTATTCGGATCAGCCCCAGCATTTT
TRBJ2-1,TRBV7-3,-,14,-,CASSLMGPRDEQFF,TGTGCCAGCAGCTTAATGGGCCCGAGGGATGAGCAGTTCTTC
TRBJ2-1,TRBV9,-,16,TRBD2,CASSVGPGLGTNEQFF,TGTGCCAGCAGCGTAGGGCCGGGACTAGGAACGAATGAGCAGTTCTTC
TRBJ2-5,TRBV11-2,few,16,TRBD2,CASSLLAGAPRETQYF,TGTGCCAGCAGCTTACTAGCGGGGGCGCCACGGGAGACCCAGTACTTC
TRBJ2-3,TRBV7-3,-,15,TRBD2,CASSKTSGPTDTQYF,TGTGCCAGCAGCAAAACTAGCGGACCCACAGATACGCAGTATTTT
TRBJ1-5,TRBV2,-,14,TRBD1,CASSGDRVGQPQHF,TGTGCCAGCAGTGGGGACAGGGTAGGCCAGCCCCAGCATTTT
TRBJ1-2,TRBV5-1,few,14,TRBD1,CASSQPGQGNGYTF,TGCGCCAGCAGCCAGCCGGGACAGGGGAATGGCTACACCTTC
TRBJ1-1,TRBV28,few,15,-,CASRRGGSSRTEAFF,TGTGCCAGCAGGCGGGGGGGGTCGTCGCGCACTGAAGCTTTCTTT
TRBJ1-2,TRBV7-9,-,15,TRBD1,CASSSRRQGQDGYTF,TGTGCCAGCAGCTCGCGAAGACAGGGGCAGGATGGCTACACCTTC
TRBJ2-1,TRBV4-2,-,16,TRBD2,CASSGYSGSSYNEQFF,TGTGCCAGCAGCGGATATAGCGGGAGCTCCTACAATGAGCAGTTCTTC
TRBJ2-3,TRBV28,-,18,TRBD2,CASSQPGTKRERIDTQYF,TGTGCCAGCAGTCAACCGGGGACCAAGCGGGAGAGGATAGATACGCAGTATTTT
TRBJ2-1,TRBV5-4,-,17,-,CASSTPEAGESYNEQFF,TGTGCCAGCAGTACTCCGGAGGCAGGGGAGTCCTACAATGAGCAGTTCTTC
TRBJ2-1,TRBV7-2,-,19,TRBD2,CASSSPGVAGGWSYNEQFF,TGTGCCAGCAGCTCCCCCGGAGTAGCGGGTGGATGGTCCTACAATGAGCAGTTCTTC
TRBJ1-5,TRBV7-8,-,14,TRBD1,CASSLQGAVQPQHF,TGTGCCAGCAGCTTACAGGGGGCGGTTCAGCCCCAGCATTTT
TRBJ2-1,TRBV20-1,-,11,-,CSATLRGEQFF,TGCAGTGCCACCCTGAGGGGGGAGCAGTTCTTC
TRBJ1-1,TRBV7-2,few,13,TRBD1,CASSLNRGTEAFF,TGTGCCAGCAGCTTGAACAGGGGCACTGAAGCTTTCTTT
TRBJ1-2,TRBV30,-,12,-,CVLGAQHYGYTF,TGTGTCCTGGGGGCGCAGCACTATGGCTACACCTTC
TRBJ1-2,TRBV2,-,15,-,CASSERGNPAYGYTF,TGTGCCAGCAGTGAGAGGGGGAACCCAGCCTATGGCTACACCTTC
TRBJ1-2,TRBV6-5,-,13,TRBD1,CASGLQGNYGYTF,TGTGCCAGCGGATTACAGGGGAACTATGGCTACACCTTC
TRBJ1-3,TRBV6-5,-,11,-,CASRRGNTIYF,TGTGCCAGCAGGAGAGGAAACACCATATATTTT
TRBJ1-1,TRBV12-5,few,14,TRBD1,CASGRDSTRDEAFF,TGTGCTAGTGGAAGGGACAGCACTCGGGATGAAGCTTTCTTT
TRBJ1-1,TRBV5-1,-,12,-,CASTLTGTEAFF,TGCGCCAGCACCTTAACAGGCACTGAAGCTTTCTTT
TRBJ2-1,TRBV4-1,-,16,TRBD2,CASSLTSGRTYNEQFF,TGCGCCAGCAGCCTGACTAGCGGGAGAACCTACAATGAGCAGTTCTTC
TRBJ2-5,TRBV5-4,-,18,-,CASRSGSTGGLSQETQYF,TGTGCCAGCAGGTCGGGGAGTACGGGGGGCCTTTCCCAAGAGACCCAGTACTTC
TRBJ1-2,TRBV7-9,-,16,-,CASSPRGPASTDGYTF,TGTGCCAGCAGCCCGCGGGGCCCAGCCTCGACTGATGGCTACACCTTC
TRBJ2-5,TRBV5-1,once,14,-,CASSYGTKEETQYF,TGCGCCAGCAGCTACGGGACAAAGGAAGAGACCCAGTACTTC
TRBJ2-5,TRBV18,-,13,-,CASSPGLQETQYF,TGTGCCAGCTCACCAGGACTCCAAGAGACCCAGTACTTC
TRBJ1-6,TRBV19,once,17,-,CASSIKRLSSYNSPLHF,TGTGCCAGTAGTATAAAACGCCTGAGCTCCTATAATTCACCCCTCCACTTT
TRBJ2-7,TRBV15,-,14,TRBD1,CATTVGRGKYEQYF,TGTGCCACCACGGTGGGCAGGGGGAAGTACGAGCAGTACTTC
TRBJ1-3,TRBV7-8,-,11,TRBD1,CASGATGRQYF,TGTGCCAGCGGGGCGACAGGGAGGCAATATTTT
TRBJ1-2,TRBV19,-,16,-,CASSMTAGAYNYGYTF,TGTGCCAGTAGTATGACCGCGGGGGCTTATAACTATGGCTACACCTTC
TRBJ1-5,TRBV27,once,15,-,CASRTGEVDGQPQHF,TGTGCCAGCAGGACCGGTGAGGTAGACGGTCAGCCCCAGCATTTT
TRBJ1-1,TRBV9,-,12,-,CASGRTIAEAFF,TGTGCCAGCGGCCGGACTATAGCTGAAGCTTTCTTT